Here is one TCR beta chain with its context. Its antigen is still unknown. The entry originates in a study of CXCR3-negative and CXCR3-positive naive CD8 T cells. Study-level results: TRBV-TRBJ usage was similar across naive CXCR3 subsets but distinct in memory cells. CXCR3 expression dropped partially after cryopreservation, and most assays relied on fresh PBMCs. Higher TRB CDR3 hydrophobicity marked CXCR3-positive naive cells relative to CXCR3-negative naive cells.

Through 5' RACE with UMI labels, the TRB cDNA libraries were prepared. TCRdb reprocessed the 5' RACE reads and reports one entry per CDR3 protein, with no DNA. In all, the sample yields 130,000 to 150,000 distinct CDR3 sequences. Naive CD8+ T cells had a CD45RO-CCR7+CD27+CD95- phenotype. The sequencing input was naive CXCR3+ CD8+ T cells from blood. Stated subset: CD45RO-CCR7+CD27+CD95- naive CD8+ T cells expressing CXCR3 (TNR3+). The sequence was obtained from a human donor in good health. Some clones in this sample may be carry-over from other donors' samples.

CDR3 sequence reads: CASSMGIGNQPQHF. The rearrangement links TRBV12-3 or TRBV12-4 to TRBJ1-5. The CDR3 has 14 amino acids.